Shown below are 29 T cell receptor beta chains from a single sample sequenced in a study of blood T cell repertoires in COVID-19. Libraries were prepared by immunoSEQ multiplex PCR; TCRdb keeps only in-frame clonotypes and omits some of them. Among roughly 21,000 clones listed, around 89% were seen once. The sequencing sample was made of peripheral blood. These receptors all stem from a man aged 65 to 79 with active COVID-19.

J is TRBJ2-3 and V is TRBV9; D might be TRBD1 (7 bases). This CDR3 comprises 16 residues. V lost 3 bases and J 1 base, leaving 15 bases between the germline ends. Germline V gene data show CDR1 as SGDLS and CDR2 as YYNGEE. The CDR3 DNA reads TGTGCCAGCAGCGAGGACCTCAGGGGGGGCACAGATACGCAGTATTTT. Protein product: CASSEDLRGGTDTQYF.

The chain links TRBV10-3 to TRBJ2-7; 7 bases fit TRBD2. This CDR3 spans 14 amino acids. V dropped 7 bases and J dropped 2; count of bases not matched to a gene: 8. From germline, CDR1 is ENHRY and CDR2 SYGVKD. The CDR3 loop is CAITRGGSAYEQYF. DNA of the CDR3: TGTGCCATCACCCGGGGAGGGAGCGCCTACGAGCAGTACTTC.

This chain joins TRBV5-4 and TRBJ2-1; a possible D gene is TRBD1 (5 bases). Germline V gene data show CDR1 as SGHNT and CDR2 as YYREEE (reference sequence). V lost 1 base to trimming and J lost 4 bases, with 9 bases between them. The CDR3 covers 14 residues. CDR3 sequence reads: CASSLQGWYNEQFF. The CDR3 bases are TGTGCCAGCAGCTTGCAGGGTTGGTACAATGAGCAGTTCTTC.

The genes are TRBV3-1 (or the pseudogene TRBV3-2) and TRBJ2-7; 9 positions match TRBD1. The junction had 3 bases not matched to a gene; V was cut back by 0 bases and J by 0 bases. Germline V gives CDR1 LGHDT, CDR2 YNNKEL (reference sequence). This CDR3 comprises 16 residues. The CDR3 nucleotides are TGTGCCAGCAGCCAAGAGCCGGGACAGGGCTCCTACGAGCAGTACTTC. It translates to CASSQEPGQGSYEQYF.

The chain employs TRBV6-5 and TRBJ2-1; possibly TRBD1 for D (5 bases). Per the germline V gene, CDR1 is MNHEY and CDR2 is SVGAGI. The V gene lost 0 bases and the J gene lost 4 bases, with 13 bases spanning the gap. The CDR3 spans 16 residues. The CDR3 sequence: CASSYSKQDSYNEQFF. CDR3 nucleotides: TGTGCCAGCAGTTACTCGAAACAGGATTCGTACAATGAGCAGTTCTTC.

The chain couples TRBV14 to TRBJ2-6, with TRBD1 matching over 9 bases. V trimming: 5 bases; J trimming: 0 bases; junction bases outside the gene matches: 11. Germline assignment: CDR1 SGHDN and CDR2 FVKESK. This CDR3 region has 19 residues. The CDR3: CASSSSDRGFRSGANVLTF. The CDR3 DNA sequence: TGTGCCAGCAGCAGTTCGGACAGGGGATTTCGCTCTGGGGCCAACGTCCTGACTTTC.

The rearrangement joins TRBV6-2 or TRBV6-3 to TRBJ2-4; D ambiguous. From germline, CDR1 is MNHEY and CDR2 SVGEGT. The CDR3 sequence is 15 residues long. Trimming shortened V by 0 bases and J by 1 base, and 7 bases separated the two germline ends. The DNA of the CDR3 is TGTGCCAGCAGTTACTCGAACACGGCCAAAAACATTCAGTACTTC. This translates into CASSYSNTAKNIQYF.

The rearrangement joins TRBV30 to TRBJ1-1; D gene ambiguous. Deletions cut 3 bases from V and 3 bases from J, with 5 bases between. In germline, CDR1 is GTSNPN, CDR2 SVGIG (reference sequence). The CDR3 sequence is 11 residues long. This chain's CDR3 is CAWRLYTEAFF. CDR3 bases: TGTGCCTGGAGACTATACACTGAAGCTTTCTTT.

As to this clone: The same CDR3 can be traced to other DNA sequences in this sample. The chain joins TRBV5-4 to TRBJ1-3; the D gene is possibly TRBD1 (6 bases). V was cut by 4 bases and J by 4 bases, with 12 bases left in between. The germline V gene has CDR1 SGHNT and CDR2 YYREEE (reference sequence). The CDR3 runs to 14 residues. DNA of the CDR3: TGTGCCAGCAGCCGCCGAGACAGGGGAAACACCATATATTTT. Amino acids: CASSRRDRGNTIYF.

This clone was counted once. The chain links TRBV2 to TRBJ2-7, with TRBD2 as a possible D gene (6 bases). This CDR3 spans 14 amino acids. V dropped 6 bases and J dropped 3 bases, with 15 bases sitting between them. Germline CDR1 SNHLY, CDR2 FYNNEI. CDR3 loop: CASSPGTYHYEQYF. CDR3 nucleotide sequence: TGTGCCAGCAGCCCCGGGACTTATCACTACGAGCAGTACTTC.

The rearrangement uses TRBV28 and TRBJ2-2, with a possible D match to TRBD1 (5 bases). CDR1 and CDR2 from the germline V gene are MDHEN and SYDVKM. V was shortened by 9 bases and J by 5 bases, with 19 bases between the two germline ends. The CDR3 length is 15 residues. The CDR3 DNA reads as TGTGCCAGTGGTCTAGGGGCAGGGCAAACCGGGGAGCTGTTTTTT. Protein product: CASGLGAGQTGELFF. Full variable domain (outside the CDR3, taken from reference TRBV28 and TRBJ2-2): DVKVTQSSRYLVKRTGEKVFLECVQDMDHENMFWYRQDPGLGLRLIYFSYDVKMKEKGDIPEGYSVSREKKERFSLILESASTNQTSMYLCASGLGAGQTGELFFGEGSRLTVL.

The chain couples TRBV5-4 to TRBJ1-1; no definite D call. CDR1 and CDR2 from the germline V gene are SGHNT and YYREEE (reference sequence). This CDR3 is built from 15 residues. V lost 4 bases and J lost 1, with 14 bases in between. CDR3 residues: CASSPGSLQNTEAFF. DNA of the CDR3: TGTGCCAGCAGCCCCGGGTCCCTACAGAACACTGAAGCTTTCTTT.

The gene calls are TRBV24-1 and TRBJ1-6, with D possibly matching TRBD1 (6 bases). V was shortened by 0 bases and J by 0 bases, with 11 bases between the two germline ends. Germline V gene data show CDR1 as KGHDR and CDR2 as SFDVKD. The CDR3 totals 18 residues. Here the CDR3 reads CATSDLGDKSSYNSPLHF. In nucleotides, the CDR3 is TGTGCCACCAGTGATTTGGGGGACAAGAGCTCCTATAATTCACCCCTCCACTTT.

This chain uses TRBV2 with TRBJ2-1; D possibly corresponds to TRBD1 (7 bases). CDR3 length: 15 amino acids. Germline V gene lookup returns CDR1 SNHLY and CDR2 FYNNEI. The germline V and J ends were trimmed by 6 bases and 4 bases, with 16 bases remaining between them. The chain's CDR3 is CASSSGRGVYNEQFF. CDR3 DNA sequence: TGTGCCAGCAGCTCCGGCAGGGGGGTATACAATGAGCAGTTCTTC.

V gene TRBV25-1 combines with J gene TRBJ1-3, with D possibly being TRBD1 (5 bases). This CDR3 spans 13 amino acids. In germline, CDR1 is MGHDK, CDR2 SYGVNS. With 7 bases removed from V and 4 bases from J, the gap between germline ends came to 11 bases. The CDR3 is CASTGGDGNTIYF. The DNA of the CDR3 is TGTGCCAGCACTGGAGGGGACGGAAACACCATATATTTT.

The chain's CDR3 is CASGLNGQGRDYGYTF. As DNA, the CDR3 is TGTGCTAGTGGTTTAAATGGTCAGGGGAGGGACTATGGCTACACCTTC. V usage is TRBV12-5 and J usage is TRBJ1-2; tentatively, D is TRBD1 (6 bases). In germline, CDR1 is LGHNT, CDR2 FRNRAP. The CDR3 extends over 16 amino acids. Trimming left V 3 bases short and J 3 bases short, with 17 bases between.

This chain uses TRBV13 with TRBJ1-3, with D tentatively TRBD1 (6 bases). V lost 7 bases to trimming and J lost 2 bases, with 15 bases between them. The CDR3 is made up of 15 amino acids. The germline V gene has CDR1 PRHDT and CDR2 FYEKMQ (reference sequence). The CDR3 DNA reads as TGTGCCAGCACAGTGGGGGGGCTTACTGGAAACACCATATATTTT. It encodes CASTVGGLTGNTIYF.

The gene calls are TRBV28 and TRBJ1-5; 7 positions match TRBD1. The CDR3 is 14 amino acids. Germline CDR1 and CDR2: MDHEN and SYDVKM. V shed 5 bases, J shed 4 bases, and the junction held 5 bases outside the gene matches. CDR3 bases: TGTGCCAGCAGTCTTTCAGGGGGGAATCAGCCCCAGCATTTT. This translates into CASSLSGGNQPQHF.

The CDR3 region is CASSPRRAEGTDTQYF. Here the CDR3 DNA reads TGTGCCAGCAGCCCTCGGAGGGCCGAGGGCACAGATACGCAGTATTTT. The V and J genes are TRBV5-5 and TRBJ2-3, with D possibly being TRBD2 (6 bases). The CDR3 extends over 16 amino acids. Trimming left V 4 bases short and J 1 base short, with 16 bases between. The germline V gene has CDR1 SGHKS and CDR2 YYEKEE (reference sequence).

The chain carries TRBV5-1 and TRBJ2-1; 14 bases line up with TRBD2. The CDR3 has 15 amino acids. Germline V gene data show CDR1 as SGHRS and CDR2 as YFSETQ. V lost 4 bases to trimming and J lost 6 bases; unmatched junction nucleotides: 3. The CDR3 protein is CASSVGLAGVNEQFF. CDR3 sequence (DNA): TGCGCCAGCAGCGTGGGACTAGCGGGAGTCAATGAGCAGTTCTTC.

This chain connects TRBV19 to TRBJ1-5; a weak D match, TRBD1 (5 bases). V dropped 5 bases and J dropped 7 bases, with 12 bases sitting between them. Germline V gene data show CDR1 as LNHDA and CDR2 as SQIVND (reference sequence). This CDR3 has 13 amino acids. CDR3: CASSFQGWQPQHF. The DNA for the CDR3 is TGTGCCAGTAGTTTCCAGGGATGGCAGCCCCAGCATTTT.

The chain uses TRBV7-9 and TRBJ2-2; D perhaps matches TRBD2 (7 bases). The germline V gene has CDR1 SEHNR and CDR2 FQNEAQ (reference sequence). The CDR3 covers 15 residues. V was clipped by 5 bases and J by 1 base, with 11 bases between them. For the CDR3, the DNA is TGTGCCAGCAGCCGGGGGGCAGTGAACACCGGGGAGCTGTTTTTT. Its protein is CASSRGAVNTGELFF.

The table lists this clone with a few counts. DNA of the CDR3: TGTGCCAGCAGCCGCGGGACAGGCGAGCAGTACTTC. Encoded protein: CASSRGTGEQYF. The chain joins TRBV27 to TRBJ2-7; 8 positions agree with TRBD1. Germline V gene data show CDR1 as MNHEY and CDR2 as SMNVEV (reference sequence). Unmatched junction bases numbered 4, after V lost 6 bases and J lost 6 bases. The CDR3 is 12 residues long.

The CDR3 DNA follows: TGTGCCAGCAGTTACCGGACAGGGAGGAACTATGGCTACACCTTC. It encodes CASSYRTGRNYGYTF. The gene calls are TRBV6-5 and TRBJ1-2; 8 positions match TRBD1. The J segment lost 2 bases and the V segment lost 2 bases, leaving 4 bases of the junction unmatched. The CDR3 covers 15 residues. Looked up from germline, CDR1 is MNHEY and CDR2 is SVGAGI.

V usage is TRBV24-1 and J usage is TRBJ2-1; possible D gene TRBD1, 6 bases. The germline gives CDR1 KGHDR, CDR2 SFDVKD. The CDR3 totals 14 residues. The germline V and J ends were trimmed by 9 bases and 5 bases, with 16 bases remaining between them. CDR3 amino acids: CATRGGATDNEQFF. Here the CDR3 DNA reads TGTGCCACCCGAGGGGGAGCGACTGACAATGAGCAGTTCTTC.

The chain recombines TRBV30 with TRBJ1-1, with no clear D. Germline V gene sequence: CDR1 GTSNPN, CDR2 SVGIG (reference sequence). Deletions cut 0 bases from V and 1 base from J, with 6 bases between. The CDR3 contains 13 residues. CDR3 residues: CAWSVSPNTEAFF. CDR3 DNA sequence: TGTGCCTGGAGTGTAAGCCCGAACACTGAAGCTTTCTTT.

The rearrangement uses TRBV2 and TRBJ2-7; TRBD2 matches at 8 bases. The CDR3 length is 13 residues. The germline gives CDR1 SNHLY, CDR2 FYNNEI. The junction had 7 bases not matched to a gene; V was cut back by 5 bases and J by 7 bases. CDR3 amino acids: CASSPAGVGEQYF. CDR3 nucleotide sequence: TGTGCCAGCAGTCCAGCGGGAGTAGGGGAGCAGTACTTC.

The CDR3: CASSQERAGSYEQYF. DNA of the CDR3: TGCGCCAGCAGCCAAGAAAGGGCAGGGTCCTACGAGCAGTACTTC. This chain joins TRBV4-1 and TRBJ2-7, with D possibly being TRBD1 (5 bases). Trimming pared 0 bases from V and 1 base from J, leaving 10 bases between. CDR3 size: 15 residues. CDR1 and CDR2 from the germline V gene are MGHRA and YSYEKL.

The rearrangement links TRBV30 to TRBJ1-4; D is unresolved. Germline V CDR1 and CDR2: GTSNPN, SVGIG (reference sequence). This CDR3 region has 13 residues. V was shortened by 3 bases and J by 8 bases, with 13 bases between the two germline ends. Here the CDR3 DNA reads TGTGCCTGGAGCCGGGATCGGACCGAAAAACTGTTTTTT. This codes for CAWSRDRTEKLFF.